This T cell receptor beta chain was sequenced during a study of T cell responses to AZD1222 COVID-19 vaccine. The study, taken as a whole, reports: Donors in the cohort were predominantly white British and more often female, and clonal diversity was possibly underestimated. CD4 TCRs linked to vaccination spanned spike, dominating at 160-218 and 743-854. Baseline serostatus was positive in only a handful of AZD1222 recipients. Of spike-specific TCRs, nearly half reportedly target regions left unmutated in variants.

V was shortened by 3 bases and J by 3 bases, with 12 bases between the two germline ends. Germline values: CDR1 SGHKS, CDR2 YYEKEE (reference sequence). This CDR3 comprises 14 residues. The data were produced by immunoSEQ multiplex PCR, yet TCRdb's version contains in-frame clones alone and is incomplete. The data show about 140,000 clones, 75% to 95% seen once. About this clone: Its matching antigen is unknown.

The source material was peripheral blood, sampled on day 0 of AZD1222 vaccination. The chain employs TRBV5-5 and TRBJ1-1; a possible D gene is TRBD1 (5 bases). The TCR originated in an adult in good health. CDR3 sequence: CASSSQGRDTEAFF. For the CDR3, the DNA is TGTGCCAGCAGCTCCCAGGGCCGGGACACTGAAGCTTTCTTT.